This TCR beta chain was sequenced during a study of blood T cell repertoires in COVID-19. Sequenced by immunoSEQ multiplex PCR; TCRdb stores in-frame clones only, minus some. The sample holds 200,000 or so clones, around three quarters seen once. The CDR3 loop spans 15 amino acids. Losses at the gene ends were 6 bases for V and 6 bases for J; bases not matched to a gene: 8. Per germline, CDR1 MNHEY and CDR2 SMNVEV (reference sequence). The source is a woman aged 70-85 years with acute or convalescent COVID-19. The sequenced material came from peripheral blood. This sequence joins TRBV27 and TRBJ2-2, with 9 bases aligning to TRBD2. CDR3 residues: CASSVAGVGAGELFF. The CDR3, as DNA: TGTGCCAGCAGCGTAGCGGGAGTCGGGGCCGGGGAGCTGTTTTTT.